This T cell receptor beta chain comes out of a study of T-cell memory formation after mild COVID-19. General observations from the study: There was a balanced CD4/CD8 profile in clones contracting day 15 to 85, and later expanders leaned CD4+. Pre-infection memory harbored some responding clones, suggesting cross-reactive memory joined.

The sample holds a few counts of this clonotype. Antigen specificity is unknown. The V end was cut by 0 bases, the J end by 1 base, with 14 bases between. The CDR3 is made up of 17 amino acids. Germline values: CDR1 SGHTA, CDR2 FQGNSA. TCRdb ran MiXCR on the 5' RACE reads and lists one entry per CDR3 protein. The sample lists approximately 150,000 distinct CDR3 sequences, around 21% occurring once. The sequenced sample was PBMCs or a T cell subset sorted from them (not recorded which). The chain joins TRBV7-2 to TRBJ2-3; D perhaps matches TRBD1 (6 bases). The sequence was obtained from an adult woman who had mild COVID-19 (a few samples of this study predate the infection). Cell type and time point are not known. Written as DNA, the CDR3 is TGTGCCAGCAGCTTAGCAGCAGGGACATATGGCACAGATACGCAGTATTTT. Amino acids: CASSLAAGTYGTDTQYF.